The rows below give T cell receptor beta chains drawn from one sample of a study of T cells expressing NK-cell markers. After re-calling the 5' RACE reads, TCRdb lists one entry per CDR3 protein, DNA absent. The sample spans roughly 390,000 distinct CDR3 sequences; the ten largest clones claim 5.2%. Sample: blood T cells: a sorted CD56 or NKG2C T cell subset, CD4+ or CD8+ T cells, or bulk PBMC T cells (not recorded which). The source is a man aged 18 to 69 in good health. Each CDR3 is given with its conserved first and last residue.

CDR3 length: 14; V gene: TRBV11-1; J gene: TRBJ2-7; CDR3 protein: CASSSQGISYEQYF
CDR3 length: 14; V gene: TRBV5-1; J gene: TRBJ1-5; CDR3 protein: CASSKKTGDQPQHF
CDR3 length: 16; V gene: TRBV11-1; J gene: TRBJ2-6; CDR3 protein: CASRPRVSSGANVLTF
CDR3 length: 14; V gene: TRBV28; J gene: TRBJ2-1; CDR3 protein: CASSFGQRYNEQFF
CDR3 length: 17; V gene: TRBV10-3; J gene: TRBJ2-5; CDR3 protein: CALGDGSFTGRQETQYF
CDR3 length: 13; V gene: TRBV6-6; J gene: TRBJ1-4; CDR3 protein: CASSFGVNEKLFF
CDR3 length: 15; V gene: TRBV11-2; J gene: TRBJ2-1; CDR3 protein: CASTPRGGIINEQFF
CDR3 length: 15; V gene: TRBV7-2; J gene: TRBJ1-6; CDR3 protein: CASSSTGPNNSPLHF
CDR3 length: 11; V gene: TRBV20-1; J gene: TRBJ1-1; CDR3 protein: CSAMGYAEAFF
CDR3 length: 14; V gene: TRBV7-7; J gene: TRBJ2-2; CDR3 protein: CAAGQPANTGELFF
CDR3 length: 14; V gene: TRBV20-1; J gene: TRBJ2-7; CDR3 protein: CSARDTGGRDEQYF
CDR3 length: 16; V gene: TRBV12-3/TRBV12-4; J gene: TRBJ1-1; CDR3 protein: CASSPGTNLRSTEAFF
CDR3 length: 13; V gene: TRBV7-2; J gene: TRBJ1-1; CDR3 protein: CASSLSTGGRAFF
CDR3 length: 14; V gene: TRBV30; J gene: TRBJ1-2; CDR3 protein: CASGRALTNYGYTF
CDR3 length: 16; V gene: TRBV20-1; J gene: TRBJ2-7; CDR3 protein: CSARDSMAGNQYEQYF
CDR3 length: 18; V gene: TRBV18; J gene: TRBJ2-1; CDR3 protein: CASSRGTSGGSSYNEQFF
CDR3 length: 15; V gene: TRBV5-3; J gene: TRBJ2-3; CDR3 protein: CARSLRLAGADTQYF
CDR3 length: 13; V gene: TRBV5-8; J gene: TRBJ2-7; CDR3 protein: CASSLEVTYEQYF
CDR3 length: 18; V gene: TRBV4-2; J gene: TRBJ2-1; CDR3 protein: CASSQVGFGTSGVGEQFF
CDR3 length: 17; V gene: TRBV4-2; J gene: TRBJ2-5; CDR3 protein: CASSQERGSGGGETQYF
CDR3 length: 15; V gene: TRBV12-3/TRBV12-4; J gene: TRBJ1-4; CDR3 protein: CASSREGSTNEKLFF
CDR3 length: 11; V gene: TRBV19; J gene: TRBJ1-1; CDR3 protein: CASHGNTEAFF
CDR3 length: 14; V gene: TRBV10-3; J gene: TRBJ1-2; CDR3 protein: CAISDADSNYGYTF
CDR3 length: 13; V gene: TRBV18; J gene: TRBJ1-2; CDR3 protein: CASSSWQNYGYTF
CDR3 length: 13; V gene: TRBV6-1; J gene: TRBJ1-5; CDR3 protein: CATRETPNQPQHF
CDR3 length: 17; V gene: TRBV5-6; J gene: TRBJ2-7; CDR3 protein: CASSLVGSGGVIYEQYF
CDR3 length: 11; V gene: TRBV7-9; J gene: TRBJ1-1; CDR3 protein: CASSFRGEAFF
CDR3 length: 20; V gene: TRBV6-2/TRBV6-3; J gene: TRBJ2-4; CDR3 protein: CASSYSALGKLQGAKNIQYF
CDR3 length: 15; V gene: TRBV7-9; J gene: TRBJ2-1; CDR3 protein: CASSPVPTIDNEQFF
CDR3 length: 13; V gene: TRBV25-1; J gene: TRBJ1-1; CDR3 protein: CASSREKGLGAFF
CDR3 length: 16; V gene: TRBV12-3/TRBV12-4; J gene: TRBJ2-3; CDR3 protein: CASSRRLAGLTDTQYF
CDR3 length: 15; V gene: TRBV2; J gene: TRBJ1-5; CDR3 protein: CASGGWVNGNQPQHF
CDR3 length: 15; V gene: TRBV29-1; J gene: TRBJ2-2; CDR3 protein: CSIISRTGSTGELFF
CDR3 length: 13; V gene: TRBV28; J gene: TRBJ2-5; CDR3 protein: CASSLARSGTQYF
CDR3 length: 17; V gene: TRBV15; J gene: TRBJ1-1; CDR3 protein: CATSRVRDRVDVPEAFF
CDR3 length: 15; V gene: TRBV28; J gene: TRBJ1-5; CDR3 protein: CASRGQPYSNQPQHF
CDR3 length: 15; V gene: TRBV12-3/TRBV12-4; J gene: TRBJ2-1; CDR3 protein: CASRQTGGLNNEQFF
CDR3 length: 15; V gene: TRBV7-9; J gene: TRBJ1-4; CDR3 protein: CASSEGTHRDEKLFF
CDR3 length: 18; V gene: TRBV20-1; J gene: TRBJ1-1; CDR3 protein: CSARVFRSYGGMNTEAFF
CDR3 length: 16; V gene: TRBV27; J gene: TRBJ1-1; CDR3 protein: CASSGRLRTANTEAFF
CDR3 length: 16; V gene: TRBV5-1; J gene: TRBJ1-3; CDR3 protein: CASSGNTGYYGNTIYF
CDR3 length: 13; V gene: TRBV7-3; J gene: TRBJ2-1; CDR3 protein: CASSLTRGDSQFF
CDR3 length: 13; V gene: TRBV5-1; J gene: TRBJ1-1; CDR3 protein: CASSLAGITEAFF
CDR3 length: 14; V gene: TRBV7-6; J gene: TRBJ2-7; CDR3 protein: CASSETGNSYEQYF
CDR3 length: 13; V gene: TRBV25-1; J gene: TRBJ2-1; CDR3 protein: CASTGTSYNEQFF
CDR3 length: 16; V gene: TRBV6-1; J gene: TRBJ2-2; CDR3 protein: CASRDRGQANTGELFF
CDR3 length: 16; V gene: TRBV20-1; J gene: TRBJ2-3; CDR3 protein: CSARFTAGAQTDTQYF
CDR3 length: 16; V gene: TRBV18; J gene: TRBJ2-1; CDR3 protein: CASSLIAGGPHNEQFF
CDR3 length: 14; V gene: TRBV20-1; J gene: TRBJ2-2; CDR3 protein: CSARRGTNTGELFF
CDR3 length: 15; V gene: TRBV2; J gene: TRBJ2-1; CDR3 protein: CASTRDRGFINEQFF
CDR3 length: 14; V gene: TRBV5-1; J gene: TRBJ2-7; CDR3 protein: CASNRFGESYEQYF
CDR3 length: 18; V gene: TRBV29-1; J gene: TRBJ2-1; CDR3 protein: CSVDVLAGGGGSYNEQFF
CDR3 length: 16; V gene: TRBV20-1; J gene: TRBJ2-5; CDR3 protein: CSASPDNAVGPETQYF
CDR3 length: 14; V gene: TRBV7-3; J gene: TRBJ2-2; CDR3 protein: CASSFGQGAGELFF
CDR3 length: 17; V gene: TRBV5-6; J gene: TRBJ2-5; CDR3 protein: CASSYTQTAAWGETQYF
CDR3 length: 15; V gene: TRBV6-1; J gene: TRBJ1-2; CDR3 protein: CASSHDSLSNYGYTF
CDR3 length: 16; V gene: TRBV7-2; J gene: TRBJ1-1; CDR3 protein: CASSLAPGGGNTEAFF
CDR3 length: 15; V gene: TRBV7-6; J gene: TRBJ2-2; CDR3 protein: CASSMSRGQNGELFF
CDR3 length: 16; V gene: TRBV28; J gene: TRBJ2-7; CDR3 protein: CASRKTSGGPQYEQYF
CDR3 length: 13; V gene: TRBV5-1; J gene: TRBJ2-7; CDR3 protein: CASSSLPIYEQYF